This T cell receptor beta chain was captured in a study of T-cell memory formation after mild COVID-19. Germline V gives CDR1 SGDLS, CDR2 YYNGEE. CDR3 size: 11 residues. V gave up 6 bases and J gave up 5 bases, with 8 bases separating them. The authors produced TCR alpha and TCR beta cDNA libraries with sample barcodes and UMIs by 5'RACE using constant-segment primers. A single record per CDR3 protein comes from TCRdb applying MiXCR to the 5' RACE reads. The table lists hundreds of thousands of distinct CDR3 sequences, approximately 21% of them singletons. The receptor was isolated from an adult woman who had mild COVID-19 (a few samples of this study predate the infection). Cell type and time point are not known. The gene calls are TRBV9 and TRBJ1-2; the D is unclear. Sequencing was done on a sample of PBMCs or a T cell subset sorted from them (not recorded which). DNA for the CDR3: TGTGCCAGCACCCCTATATATGGCTACACCTTC. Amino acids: CASTPIYGYTF.